The entry below gives a single T cell receptor (beta chain) sequence along with its context. The sample is drawn from a study of blood T cell repertoires in COVID-19. V dropped 5 bases and J dropped 4; count of bases not matched to a gene: 4. Germline V gene data show CDR1 as SGHTA and CDR2 as FQGTGA. CDR3 length equals 15 residues. Profiled with immunoSEQ multiplex PCR; TCRdb holds only in-frame clones, not every one. The sample lists 35,000 to 55,000 clones, approximately 85% occurring once. Sequencing input: peripheral blood. The chain has TRBV7-3 and TRBJ2-2, with 10 positions matching TRBD1. This receptor was identified in a human donor in a cohort sampled during active COVID-19. The CDR3, as DNA: TGTGCCAGCAGCGCCGGGACAGGGGCCACCGGGGAGCTGTTTTTT. Amino acids: CASSAGTGATGELFF.